This T cell receptor beta chain came from a study of beta chain features in type 1 diabetes. Study conclusions and caveats: Across all four CD4+ subsets, people with type 1 diabetes showed modestly shorter TCRB CDR3s. Within patients, naive, central memory and Treg TCRB repertoires seemed more similar than within healthy donors. Highly expressing activated T cells could be over-counted with a cDNA template. Small HLA sub-analyses could not settle whether HLA shapes TCRB rearrangement.

Blood was collected once per donor into heparin, averaging about 116 mL. Investigators reverse transcribed all isolated RNA, so they sequenced expressed TCRB transcripts. Libraries were prepared by immunoSEQ multiplex PCR; TCRdb keeps only in-frame clonotypes and omits some of them. This sample has approximately 730,000 clones, with under 15% found just once. This clone was counted a few times. The antigen is not known. The sequence was obtained from a man aged 18 to 30 with type 1 diabetes. The sequenced sample consisted of naive CD4+ T cells from blood.

DNA for the CDR3: TGTGCCAGCAGCTTGGGACAGGGTATTCGCGAGCAGTACTTC. Translating gives CASSLGQGIREQYF. The chain joins TRBV5-6 to TRBJ2-7; 7 positions agree with TRBD1. Unmatched junction bases numbered 6, after V lost 0 bases and J lost 6 bases. The CDR3 sequence is 14 residues long. CDR1 and CDR2 (germline): SGHDT, YYEEEE.